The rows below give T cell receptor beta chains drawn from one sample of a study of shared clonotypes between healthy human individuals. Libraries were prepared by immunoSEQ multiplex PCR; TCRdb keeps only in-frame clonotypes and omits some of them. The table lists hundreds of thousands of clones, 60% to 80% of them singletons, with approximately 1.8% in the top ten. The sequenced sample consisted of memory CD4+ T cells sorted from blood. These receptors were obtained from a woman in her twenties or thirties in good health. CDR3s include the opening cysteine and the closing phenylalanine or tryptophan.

CDR3aa: CASRLLNPLARGEQYF; v_gene: TRBV7-8
CDR3aa: CASSVGTYNEQFF; v_gene: TRBV10-1
CDR3aa: CASRGTSAERDTQYF; v_gene: TRBV19
CDR3aa: CASSLEQLAGGPEQFF; v_gene: TRBV11-2
CDR3aa: CASSPQTATSYTF; v_gene: TRBV7-8
CDR3aa: CASSPRGGTGVDYGYTF; v_gene: TRBV5-1
CDR3aa: CASSYSTSGREEQYF; v_gene: TRBV6-6
CDR3aa: CASGSGGRGSRAQHF; v_gene: TRBV27
CDR3aa: CASSLRGRGEKLFF; v_gene: TRBV7-9
CDR3aa: CASSPRENEQFF; v_gene: TRBV18
CDR3aa: CASSPSGVNQPQHF; v_gene: TRBV27
CDR3aa: CASSSHSTEAFF; v_gene: TRBV5-1
CDR3aa: CASGDRAISGNTIYF; v_gene: TRBV2
CDR3aa: CASSLGTGGLSNEKLFF; v_gene: TRBV5-1
CDR3aa: CASSVGKGELFF; v_gene: TRBV2
CDR3aa: CATSSLAGGPAGYEQFF; v_gene: TRBV15
CDR3aa: CASSSPPVSGANVLTF; v_gene: TRBV19
CDR3aa: CASSLERTGRGRDGYTF; v_gene: TRBV7-9
CDR3aa: CASSTPSWNTEAFF; v_gene: TRBV4-1
CDR3aa: CASSLVGRPTDTQYF; v_gene: TRBV5-4
CDR3aa: CASKDGVLAGNTIYF; v_gene: TRBV19
CDR3aa: CASRRANKVGSDEQYF; v_gene: TRBV27
CDR3aa: CASRGSTRNTEAFF; v_gene: TRBV10-3
CDR3aa: CAWSVHEQYF; v_gene: TRBV30
CDR3aa: CASNSRPGLAGAGGNEQFF; v_gene: TRBV28
CDR3aa: CSARADRGQFF; v_gene: TRBV20-1
CDR3aa: CASSEALRGSGPAGSYEQYF; v_gene: TRBV2
CDR3aa: CASSSPWFTSIGQPQHF; v_gene: TRBV19